This paragraph covers one TCR beta chain sequence. These data are taken from a study of T cell changes during pregnancy in multiple sclerosis. The CDR3 runs to 14 residues. CDR1 is SGHAT and CDR2 is FQNNGV in the germline V gene. V lost 7 bases, J lost 4 bases, and 8 bases stayed unmatched. Here immunoSEQ multiplex PCR was the method, and the copy in TCRdb shows in-frame clones only, minus some. The table shows tens of thousands of clones, with about nine tenths occurring only once. This TCR was recovered from a female donor with multiple sclerosis, enrolled in a pregnancy study. V usage is TRBV11-2 and J usage is TRBJ2-3; the match to TRBD2 covers 7 bases. The sequenced sample was peripheral blood, obtained before pregnancy. CDR3 amino acids: CASKTAGEPDTQYF. CDR3 DNA sequence: TGTGCCAGCAAAACCGCGGGGGAACCAGATACGCAGTATTTT.